Following are 13 T cell receptor beta chains from one sample sequenced in a study of type 1 and type 2 diabetes patients. The PCR template was genomic DNA. Multiplex PCR with 30 forward and 13 reverse primers amplified the TCR beta CDR3. TCRdb reprocessed the multiplex PCR reads via MiXCR and lists one record per CDR3 protein. The sample consists of fewer than 300,000 distinct CDR3 sequences, 40% to 50% of them appearing once. The sequenced material came from peripheral blood mononuclear cells (PBMCs). The receptors come from a man between 18 and 35 years old with type 2 diabetes.

This clonotype was counted only a few times. Compared with germline, one end of the junction differs, possibly owing to a read error. This chain joins TRBV11-3 and TRBJ2-3; D may be TRBD1 or TRBD2 (5 bases each). This CDR3 spans 12 amino acids. CDR1 is SGHNT and CDR2 is YENEEA in the germline V gene. CDR3 sequence reads: CASSRGEDTQYF. CDR3 nucleotides: TGCGCCAGCTCTAGGGGAGAAGATACGCAGTATTTT.

Only a few counts were recorded for this clonotype. The gene calls are TRBV20-1 and TRBJ2-7; D is unclear. Germline CDR1 and CDR2: DFQATT and SNEGSKA (reference sequence). CDR3 size: 14 residues. V was pared by 0 bases and J by 0 bases, with 9 bases between. The CDR3 here is CSARESSDSYEQYF. CDR3 nucleotide sequence: TGCAGTGCTAGAGAGTCCAGCGACTCCTACGAGCAGTACTTC.

V usage is TRBV19 and J usage is TRBJ2-5, with D perhaps matching TRBD2 (7 bases). The CDR3 has 15 residues. V lost 0 bases to trimming and J lost 5 bases, with 13 bases between them. Germline V lookup: CDR1 LNHDA, CDR2 SQIVND (reference sequence). The CDR3 reads CASSIEAEGGETQYF. In DNA, the CDR3 is TGTGCCAGTAGTATAGAAGCGGAGGGGGGGGAGACCCAGTACTTC.

In this sample, this clonotype turned up a few times. The chain uses TRBV20-1 and TRBJ2-1; 7 bases match TRBD1. The CDR3 spans 13 residues. V shed 5 bases and J 8 bases; nucleotides not matched to a gene: 9. The germline gives CDR1 DFQATT, CDR2 SNEGSKA (reference sequence). Here the CDR3 reads CSAETGILDEQFF. CDR3 DNA: TGCAGTGCTGAGACAGGGATTTTGGATGAGCAGTTCTTC.

The genes are TRBV6-6 and TRBJ2-1; D not certain. The CDR3 length is 12 residues. CDR1 and CDR2 from the germline V gene are MNHNY and SVGAGI (reference sequence). The V end lost 2 bases, the J end lost 9 bases, and 8 bases lay between the germline ends. CDR3 sequence: CASSYISSEQFF. CDR3 DNA sequence: TGTGCCAGCAGTTACATAAGCTCTGAGCAGTTCTTC.

The chain has TRBV28 and TRBJ2-3; no reliable D call. V was cut by 6 bases and J by 6 bases, with 10 bases left in between. The germline V gene has CDR1 MDHEN and CDR2 SYDVKM. The CDR3 contains 12 residues. The CDR3 loop reads CASSPRRDTQYF. DNA of the CDR3: TGTGCCAGCAGCCCTCGACGGGATACGCAGTATTTT.

The chain carries TRBV27 and TRBJ1-6, with 7 bases lining up with TRBD1. Germline lookup yields CDR1 MNHEY and CDR2 SMNVEV (reference sequence). This CDR3 has 15 residues. Unmatched junction bases numbered 10, after V lost 7 bases and J lost 7 bases. DNA of the CDR3: TGTGCCAGCACCGCGGACAGGTACCCGAATTCACCCCTCCACTTT. This gives the protein CASTADRYPNSPLHF.

This chain connects TRBV27 to TRBJ2-6, with D possibly being TRBD1 or TRBD2 (5 bases each). V was clipped by 5 bases and J by 0 bases, with 20 bases between them. There are 19 residues in the CDR3. CDR1 and CDR2 (germline): MNHEY, SMNVEV (reference sequence). This CDR3 is CASSRRIFRGDSGANVLTF. CDR3 coding DNA: TGTGCCAGCAGTCGTCGCATTTTTAGGGGAGACTCTGGGGCCAACGTCCTGACTTTC.

The chain links TRBV6-6 to TRBJ2-7; 9 bases are a match to TRBD1. The V and J ends lost 6 bases and 3 bases, in that order; junction bases with no gene match: 6. Germline V gene sequence: CDR1 MNHNY, CDR2 SVGAGI (reference sequence). The CDR3 runs 14 residues. CDR3 protein: CASSWRDRDYEQYF. Here the CDR3 DNA reads TGTGCCAGCAGCTGGCGGGACAGGGACTACGAGCAGTACTTC.

This clonotype was counted only a few times. This chain joins TRBV6-1 and TRBJ1-1; possibly TRBD1 for D (5 bases). Looked up from germline, CDR1 is MNHNS and CDR2 is SASEGT. Trimming cost V 8 bases and J 1 base, with 5 bases left between them. The CDR3 covers 11 residues. CDR3 coding DNA: TGTGCCAGCGACAGGAACACTGAAGCTTTCTTT. Its translation is CASDRNTEAFF.

The gene calls are TRBV6-2 or TRBV6-3 and TRBJ1-1; TRBD1 agrees at 7 bases. Germline assignment: CDR1 MNHEY and CDR2 SVGEGT. The CDR3 runs to 13 residues. Trimming removed 6 bases from V and 11 bases from J; junction bases left unmatched: 12. The CDR3 loop reads CASRSSGTVLAFF. The CDR3 bases are TGTGCCAGCAGATCCTCCGGGACAGTTTTGGCTTTCTTT.

The sample holds a few counts of this clonotype. J is TRBJ1-2 and V is TRBV6-1; D unclear. Trimming shortened V by 6 bases and J by 5 bases, and 10 bases separated the two germline ends. Germline lookup yields CDR1 MNHNS and CDR2 SASEGT. The CDR3 spans 12 residues. The CDR3 reads CASSLEMYGYTF. The CDR3 DNA is TGTGCCAGCAGCCTAGAGATGTATGGCTACACCTTC.

This clonotype was counted only a few times. The rearrangement joins TRBV5-1 to TRBJ2-7; D uncertain. The germline V gene encodes CDR1 SGHRS and CDR2 YFSETQ. Between the trimmed V and J ends, which lost 2 bases and 5 bases, there was a span of 17 bases. This CDR3 has 15 amino acids. CDR3 protein: CASSLGPLVIDEQYF. The CDR3 nucleotides read TGCGCCAGCAGCTTAGGACCCCTTGTGATCGACGAGCAGTACTTC.